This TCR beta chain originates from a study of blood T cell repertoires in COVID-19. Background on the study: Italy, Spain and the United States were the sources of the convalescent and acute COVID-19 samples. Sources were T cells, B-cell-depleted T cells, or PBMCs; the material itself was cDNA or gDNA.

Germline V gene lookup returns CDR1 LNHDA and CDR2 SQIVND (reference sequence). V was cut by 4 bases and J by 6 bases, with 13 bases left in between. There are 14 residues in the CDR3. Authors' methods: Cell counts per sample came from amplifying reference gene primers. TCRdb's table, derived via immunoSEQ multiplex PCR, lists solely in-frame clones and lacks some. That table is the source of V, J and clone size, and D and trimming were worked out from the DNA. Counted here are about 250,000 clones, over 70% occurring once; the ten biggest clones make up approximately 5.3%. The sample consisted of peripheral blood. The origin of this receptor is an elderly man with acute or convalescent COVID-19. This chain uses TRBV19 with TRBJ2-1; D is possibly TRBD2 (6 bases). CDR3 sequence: CASSKGTPGNEQFF. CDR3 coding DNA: TGTGCCAGTAGTAAAGGGACTCCGGGCAATGAGCAGTTCTTC.